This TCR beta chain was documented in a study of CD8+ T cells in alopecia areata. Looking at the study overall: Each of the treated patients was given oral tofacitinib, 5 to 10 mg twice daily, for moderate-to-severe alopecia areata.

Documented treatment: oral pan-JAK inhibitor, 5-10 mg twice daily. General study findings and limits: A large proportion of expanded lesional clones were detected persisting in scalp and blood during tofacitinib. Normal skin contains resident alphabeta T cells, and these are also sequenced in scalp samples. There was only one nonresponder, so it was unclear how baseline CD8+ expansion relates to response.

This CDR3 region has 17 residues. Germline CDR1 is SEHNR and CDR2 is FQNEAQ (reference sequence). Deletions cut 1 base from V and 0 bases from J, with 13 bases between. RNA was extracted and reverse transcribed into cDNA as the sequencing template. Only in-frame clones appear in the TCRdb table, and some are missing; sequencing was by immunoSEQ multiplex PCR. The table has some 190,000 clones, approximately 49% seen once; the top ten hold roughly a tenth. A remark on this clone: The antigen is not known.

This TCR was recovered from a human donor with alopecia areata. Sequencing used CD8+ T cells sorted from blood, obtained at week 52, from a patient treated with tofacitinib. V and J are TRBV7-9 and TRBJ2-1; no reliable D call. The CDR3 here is CASSLEGTDSSYNEQFF. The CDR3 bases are TGTGCCAGCAGCTTAGAGGGTACGGATAGCTCCTACAATGAGCAGTTCTTC.